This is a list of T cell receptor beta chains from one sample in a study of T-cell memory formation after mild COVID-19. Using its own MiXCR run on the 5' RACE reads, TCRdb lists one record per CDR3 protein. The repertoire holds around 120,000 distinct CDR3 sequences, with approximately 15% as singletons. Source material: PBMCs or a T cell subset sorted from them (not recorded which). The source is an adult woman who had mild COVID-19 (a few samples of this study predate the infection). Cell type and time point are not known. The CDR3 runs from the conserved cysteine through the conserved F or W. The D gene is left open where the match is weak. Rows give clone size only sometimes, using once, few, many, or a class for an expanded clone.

CASSLGARTEAFF,TGTGCCAGCAGTTTAGGAGCGAGAACTGAAGCTTTCTTT,TRBJ1-1,few,NA,13,TRBV12-3/TRBV12-4
CASSWEGRNGYTF,TGTGCCTCTAGCTGGGAGGGGCGGAATGGCTACACCTTC,TRBJ1-2,NA,NA,13,TRBV19
CASSRDRGVVETQYF,TGTGCCAGCAGTCGGGACAGGGGCGTTGTGGAGACCCAGTACTTC,TRBJ2-5,few,TRBD1,15,TRBV12-3/TRBV12-4
CASSEDQGTKNIQYF,TGTGCCAGCAGTGAAGATCAGGGGACCAAAAACATTCAGTACTTC,TRBJ2-4,NA,NA,15,TRBV2
CASSPQLGGEAFF,TGTGCCAGCAGCCCACAGCTAGGGGGTGAAGCTTTCTTT,TRBJ1-1,NA,NA,13,TRBV4-2
CASSQAPGRAFGANVLTF,TGCGCCAGCAGCCAAGCCCCCGGGAGGGCATTTGGGGCCAACGTCCTGACTTTC,TRBJ2-6,NA,TRBD2,18,TRBV4-3
CASSLSKGGPGELFF,TGTGCCAGCAGTTTATCGAAGGGGGGACCTGGGGAGCTGTTTTTT,TRBJ2-2,NA,NA,15,TRBV27
CASSFSSDTQYF,TGTGCCAGCAGCTTCAGCTCGGATACGCAGTATTTT,TRBJ2-3,few,NA,12,TRBV7-6
CASSLGAVSGYTEAFF,TGCGCCAGCAGCTTGGGGGCCGTGAGCGGGTACACTGAAGCTTTCTTT,TRBJ1-1,NA,NA,16,TRBV5-1
CASSMRGMNTEAFF,TGTGCCAGTAGTATGCGGGGGATGAACACTGAAGCTTTCTTT,TRBJ1-1,NA,NA,14,TRBV19
CASSLGLAVNEQFF,TGTGCCAGCAGTTTGGGTCTAGCAGTCAATGAGCAGTTCTTC,TRBJ2-1,NA,NA,14,TRBV12-3/TRBV12-4
CASSTPGQGSYEQYF,TGTGCCAGCAGTACTCCGGGACAGGGCTCCTACGAGCAGTACTTC,TRBJ2-7,NA,TRBD1,15,TRBV28
CATSGKDGFNQPQHF,TGTGCCACCAGTGGGAAGGACGGATTCAATCAGCCCCAGCATTTT,TRBJ1-5,few,NA,15,TRBV24-1
CASSLAGQPSNQPQHF,TGTGCCAGCAGCTTAGCTGGGCAGCCTAGCAATCAGCCCCAGCATTTT,TRBJ1-5,few,NA,16,TRBV7-8
CASSVGDGIHEQFF,TGTGCCAGCAGCGTAGGGGACGGGATACATGAGCAGTTCTTC,TRBJ2-1,few,NA,14,TRBV9
CASSEAVATYEQYF,TGTGCCAGCAGTGAAGCCGTAGCAACCTACGAGCAGTACTTC,TRBJ2-7,NA,NA,14,TRBV2
CASTSPGLAEGAKNIQYF,TGTGCCAGCACTTCACCGGGACTAGCGGAGGGGGCCAAAAACATTCAGTACTTC,TRBJ2-4,few,TRBD2,18,TRBV6-5
CASSIVGNQPQHF,TGCGCCAGCAGTATCGTGGGCAATCAGCCCCAGCATTTT,TRBJ1-5,few,NA,13,TRBV10-2
CASSITSGGEQYF,TGTGCCAGTAGTATAACCTCAGGGGGTGAGCAGTACTTC,TRBJ2-7,NA,TRBD1,13,TRBV19
CASSLFLSRTSYNEQFF,TGTGCCAGCAGCTTATTTCTTAGCCGGACCTCATACAATGAGCAGTTCTTC,TRBJ2-1,NA,NA,17,TRBV11-2
CASSQDGSTPRGELFF,TGTGCCAGCAGCCAAGATGGTAGCACCCCGAGAGGGGAGCTGTTTTTT,TRBJ2-2,many,NA,16,TRBV4-2
CASSQDSSGSSYEQYF,TGTGCCAGCAGCCAAGACTCTAGCGGGAGCTCCTACGAGCAGTACTTC,TRBJ2-7,few,TRBD2,16,TRBV3-1